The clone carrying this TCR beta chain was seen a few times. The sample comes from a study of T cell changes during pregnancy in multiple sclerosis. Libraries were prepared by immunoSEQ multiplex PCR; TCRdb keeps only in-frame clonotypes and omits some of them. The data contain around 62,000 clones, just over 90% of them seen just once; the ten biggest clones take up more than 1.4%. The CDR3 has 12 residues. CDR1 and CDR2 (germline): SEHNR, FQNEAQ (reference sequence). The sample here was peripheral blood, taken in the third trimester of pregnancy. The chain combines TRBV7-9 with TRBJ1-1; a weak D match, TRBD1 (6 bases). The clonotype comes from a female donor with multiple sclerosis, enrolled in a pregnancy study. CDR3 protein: CASTGRNTEAFF. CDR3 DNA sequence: TGTGCGAGTACAGGGAGGAACACTGAAGCTTTCTTT.